This entry concerns a single T cell receptor beta chain. The CDR3 length is 12 residues. Germline V gives CDR1 SGHTA, CDR2 FQGNSA. V was trimmed by 6 bases and J by 8 bases, leaving 11 bases between them. Measured with immunoSEQ multiplex PCR; TCRdb has only the in-frame clones, and not every one. The data hold a few hundred thousand clones, with 90% observed a single time. This entry comes from a study of control samples from healthy donors and cancer patients. The sequencing sample was made of PBMCs. The receptor's source is a man in his forties with head and neck cancer. The rearrangement joins TRBV7-2 to TRBJ2-1; D remains unclear. The CDR3, as DNA: TGTGCCAGCAGTTATGGTATCGATGAGCAGTTCTTC. Protein: CASSYGIDEQFF.